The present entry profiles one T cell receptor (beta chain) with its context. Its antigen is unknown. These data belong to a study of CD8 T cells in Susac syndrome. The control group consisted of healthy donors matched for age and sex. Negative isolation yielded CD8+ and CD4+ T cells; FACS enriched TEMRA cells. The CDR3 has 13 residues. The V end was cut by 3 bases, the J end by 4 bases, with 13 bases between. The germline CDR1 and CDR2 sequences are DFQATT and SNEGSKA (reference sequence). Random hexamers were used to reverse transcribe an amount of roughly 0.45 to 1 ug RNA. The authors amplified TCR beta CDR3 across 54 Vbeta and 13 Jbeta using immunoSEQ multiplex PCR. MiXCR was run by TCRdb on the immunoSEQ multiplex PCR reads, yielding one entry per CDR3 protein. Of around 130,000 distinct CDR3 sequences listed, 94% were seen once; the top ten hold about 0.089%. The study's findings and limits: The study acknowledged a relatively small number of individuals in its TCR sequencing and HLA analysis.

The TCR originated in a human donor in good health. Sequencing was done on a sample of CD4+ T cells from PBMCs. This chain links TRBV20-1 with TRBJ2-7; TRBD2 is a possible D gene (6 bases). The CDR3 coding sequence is TGCAGTGCTAGGTCTAGCGAGATTTACGAGCAGTACTTC. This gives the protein CSARSSEIYEQYF.